This TCR beta chain was retrieved from a study of T cell repertoires in cytomegalovirus infection (dated by TCRdb to the late 2010s). Background for the entire study: Peptide stimulations targeted recently identified HLA-C-restricted CMV epitopes, whose presentation resists viral immunomodulation, together with well-studied HLA-B-restricted epitopes. Donor HLA type was relevant to the analysis, as public TCR beta signatures indicated carriage of CMV infection together with the matching HLA type.

The meaning of the sample's treatment or condition label: in vitro stimulation with specific CMV peptide epitopes to enrich CMV-specific T cells. As regards this clonotype: What antigen it recognizes has not been identified. No base quality values were provided; no much bigger clone lies one nucleotide off.

Sequencing relied on an Illumina HiSeq 1500. TCRdb reran the public reads through fastp at Q25 and MiXCR, keeping productive beta chains. CDR3 protein sequences are deduplicated, and each keeps its most common genes and DNA. Counted in this sample were roughly 990,000 distinct CDR3 sequences; around 30% of them appeared once. The ten largest account for 11% to 15% of the sample. What the authors observed across the whole study: Cumulative frequency of public TCR beta family members discriminated carriers of CMV infection plus the relevant HLA type in this cohort and an independent approximately 400-donor cohort. The ex vivo response was dominated by HLA-C-restricted CMV-specific TCR beta clonotypes, which also provided the single most frequent clonotype in two of eight donors.

The source was cultured CD8+ T cells from PBMCs, collected from culture after CMV antigen stimulation. The TCR originated in a human donor in good health (CMV status not recorded). Some clones in this sample may be carry-over from other donors' samples.

The CDR3 protein is CASTRANNEQFF. DNA sequence: TGTGCCAGCACGCGGGCCAACAATGAGCAGTTCTTC. The sequence links TRBV2 to TRBJ2-1; tentative D gene TRBD2, with 5 bases matching. As encoded in the germline V gene, CDR1 is SNHLY while CDR2 is FYNNEI. Trimming removed 7 bases from V and 5 bases from J, leaving 9 bases between the germline ends. There are 12 amino acids in the CDR3, from cysteine to phenylalanine inclusive. Of all the DNA, just the CDR3 is kept, 36 bases in frame from base 1.